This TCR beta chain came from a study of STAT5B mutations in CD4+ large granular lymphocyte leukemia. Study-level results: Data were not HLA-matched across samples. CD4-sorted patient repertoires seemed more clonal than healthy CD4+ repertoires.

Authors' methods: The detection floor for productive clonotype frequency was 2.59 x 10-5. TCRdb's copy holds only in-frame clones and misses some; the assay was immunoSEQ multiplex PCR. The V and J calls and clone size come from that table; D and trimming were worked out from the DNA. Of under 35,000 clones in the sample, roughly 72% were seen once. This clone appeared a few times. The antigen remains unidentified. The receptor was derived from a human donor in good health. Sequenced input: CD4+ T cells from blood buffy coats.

Written as DNA, the CDR3 is TGTGCCATCAGTGACAGGGGCCCTAACTATGGCTACACCTTC. Translated, it gives CAISDRGPNYGYTF. V gene TRBV10-3 combines with J gene TRBJ1-2, with a weak D call TRBD1 (6 bases). V was cut by 3 bases and J by 0 bases, with 8 bases left in between. CDR3 size: 14 residues. The germline V gene encodes CDR1 ENHRY and CDR2 SYGVKD.